The text below deals with one TCR beta chain. The sample is drawn from a study of T cell repertoires in cytomegalovirus infection. The CDR3 covers 14 residues. Germline-derived CDR1 and CDR2 are LGHNA and YNFKEQ. V gave up 0 bases and J gave up 10 bases, with 13 bases separating them. TCRdb re-analysed the reads in MiXCR, keeping a single row per CDR3 protein. The sample lists under 250,000 distinct CDR3 sequences, 12% occurring once. The sequencing sample was made of PBMCs. The chain recombines TRBV4-2 with TRBJ2-1; D remains ambiguous. This sequence originates from a human donor in good health (CMV status not recorded). Some clones in this sample may be carry-over from other donors' samples. This CDR3 reads CASSQESVTGEQFF. CDR3 bases: TGTGCCAGCAGCCAAGAGTCGGTCACCGGAGAGCAGTTCTTC.